This T cell receptor (beta chain) was identified during a study of regulatory dendritic cells for organ transplantation. At the level of the study: On day 6, the dendritic cells were exposed to LPS. Findings and caveats of the study: The most alloreactive TCR clonotypes were found in resting memory CD8+ cells.

The table lists this clone with a few counts. Its antigen is as yet unknown. V was clipped by 0 bases and J by 2 bases, with 19 bases between them. The length of the CDR3 is 18 residues. The germline V gene has CDR1 ENHRY and CDR2 SYGVKD. Sorted T cells were CFSE-labeled and cultured more than 4 days with allogeneic regulatory or mature dendritic cells at 1:10. TCRdb keeps only in-frame clones here, not all; method: immunoSEQ multiplex PCR. The sample carries about 10,000 clones, less than 70% recorded once. The sample comprised naive CD4+ T cells from blood cultured with dendritic cells. This sample's subset: CD45RA+ naive T cells. This receptor was identified in a human donor in good health. The V gene is TRBV10-3, the J gene TRBJ2-5, with D possibly TRBD2 on 7 matching bases. Here the CDR3 DNA reads TGTGCCATCAGTGAGTCGAGGGGGGGGACACGCTTTCAAGAGACCCAGTACTTC. Translated: CAISESRGGTRFQETQYF.